A single sample gave rise to the 8 T cell receptor beta chains below, sequenced in a study of shared T cell receptors in the human thymus. TCRdb keeps only in-frame clones here, not all; method: immunoSEQ multiplex PCR. The sample records 540,000 or so clones, around three quarters being singletons. These data were also reused for a study on human thymus T cells.

Source material: thymocytes. These receptors all come from a boy in the first two years of life with a congenital heart defect.

The chain recombines TRBV19 with TRBJ2-7; D is unresolved. The CDR3 extends over 14 amino acids. V lost 2 bases, J lost 3 bases, and 11 bases lay in between. Per the germline V gene, CDR1 is LNHDA and CDR2 is SQIVND (reference sequence). Written as DNA, the CDR3 is TGTGCCAGTAGTATAAAACTGTCCTACTACGAGCAGTACTTC. Its translation: CASSIKLSYYEQYF.

On this clone: Other nucleotide sequences in the sample specify the same CDR3. This chain joins TRBV4-3 and TRBJ2-7, with 7 nucleotides matching TRBD1. This CDR3 has 13 amino acids. V trimming: 1 base; J trimming: 4 bases; junction bases outside the gene matches: 1. From germline, CDR1 is LGHNA and CDR2 YSLEER. Here the CDR3 reads CASSQGTGYEQYF. The CDR3 nucleotides are TGCGCCAGCAGCCAAGGGACAGGATACGAGCAGTACTTC.

V usage is TRBV27 and J usage is TRBJ2-7; tentative D call: TRBD2 (6 bases). Trimming removed 6 bases from V and 3 bases from J, with 15 bases in between. The V gene's germline CDR1 is MNHEY and CDR2 SMNVEV (reference sequence). CDR3 length equals 14 residues. CDR3 in DNA: TGTGCCAGCAGGGGGGGTTTGAACCACTACGAGCAGTACTTC. It encodes CASRGGLNHYEQYF.

The gene calls are TRBV6-4 and TRBJ2-7; 11 nucleotides line up with TRBD1. The length of the CDR3 is 18 residues. The J segment lost 3 bases and the V segment lost 7 bases, leaving 17 bases of the junction unmatched. Germline CDR1 reads MRHNA; CDR2 reads SNTAGT. The CDR3 here is CASNGQGASSGNLYEQYF. DNA for the CDR3: TGTGCCAGCAATGGACAGGGGGCCTCTAGCGGGAACCTCTACGAGCAGTACTTC.

The chain carries TRBV30 and TRBJ1-3; 8 bases align to TRBD1. The CDR3 loop spans 15 amino acids. Per germline, CDR1 GTSNPN and CDR2 SVGIG (reference sequence). The V and J ends lost 3 bases and 4 bases, in that order; junction bases with no gene match: 8. CDR3 amino acids: CAWRCGTGVGNTIYF. For the CDR3, the DNA is TGTGCCTGGAGATGCGGGACAGGCGTGGGAAACACCATATATTTT.

This clone has only a few counts. The chain employs TRBV12-5 and TRBJ2-2; the match to TRBD1 covers 9 bases. The CDR3 spans 17 residues. Trimming took 1 base from V and 4 from J; bases not matched to a gene: 7. In germline, CDR1 is LGHNT, CDR2 FRNRAP. The CDR3 loop is CASGLGGTGRSTGELFF. CDR3 coding DNA: TGTGCTAGTGGTTTGGGAGGGACAGGGCGAAGCACCGGGGAGCTGTTTTTT.

In this sample, this clone turned up a few times. This sequence joins TRBV19 and TRBJ1-2, with a tentative D call TRBD1 (5 bases). This CDR3 region has 18 residues. Trimming left V 7 bases short and J 0 bases short, with 24 bases between. Germline V gene sequence: CDR1 LNHDA, CDR2 SQIVND (reference sequence). Here the CDR3 DNA reads TGTGCCAGTACACCATCCGGGGGGTGGGGCGAAGCTAACTATGGCTACACCTTC. Its translation: CASTPSGGWGEANYGYTF.

The rearrangement joins TRBV10-1 to TRBJ2-7, with D possibly TRBD2 on 6 matching bases. CDR1 is WNHNN, CDR2 SYGVQD, per germline (reference sequence). V was cut by 2 bases and J by 2 bases, with 16 bases left in between. The CDR3 covers 16 residues. This chain's CDR3 is CASSEGAGRGTYEQYF. The CDR3 nucleotides are TGCGCCAGCAGTGAGGGGGCGGGCCGGGGGACCTACGAGCAGTACTTC.